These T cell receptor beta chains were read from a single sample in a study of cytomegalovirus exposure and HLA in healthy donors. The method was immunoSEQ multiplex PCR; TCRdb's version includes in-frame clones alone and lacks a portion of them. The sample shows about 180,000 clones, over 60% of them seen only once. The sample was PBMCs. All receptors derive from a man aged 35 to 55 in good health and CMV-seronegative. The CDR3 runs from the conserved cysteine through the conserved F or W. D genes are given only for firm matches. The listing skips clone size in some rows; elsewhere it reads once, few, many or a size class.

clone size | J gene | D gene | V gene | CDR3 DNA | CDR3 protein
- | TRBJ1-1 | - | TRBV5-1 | TGCGCCAGCAGCTTGCCAGGGCAGAACACTGAAGCTTTCTTT | CASSLPGQNTEAFF
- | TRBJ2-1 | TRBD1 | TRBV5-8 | TGTGCCAGCAGCTTAGCAGGGGGCCTCTCCTACAATGAGCAGTTCTTC | CASSLAGGLSYNEQFF
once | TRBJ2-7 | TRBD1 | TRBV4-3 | TGCGCCAGCAGCCAAGACGGGACAGGGTACTACGAGCAGTACTTC | CASSQDGTGYYEQYF
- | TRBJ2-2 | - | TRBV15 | TGTGCCACCAGCAGAGATTCCCGTAGCATCACCGGGGAGCTGTTTTTT | CATSRDSRSITGELFF
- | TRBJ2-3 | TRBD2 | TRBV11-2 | TGTGCCAGCAGCTTTACCCCAGCGGGGTATGAAGATACGCAGTATTTT | CASSFTPAGYEDTQYF
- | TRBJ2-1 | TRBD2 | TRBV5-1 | TGCGCCAGCAGCTTGGGACTAGCGGCAATTGAGCAGTTCTTC | CASSLGLAAIEQFF
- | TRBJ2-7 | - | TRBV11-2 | TGTGCCAGCAGCTTAGGGCCCTCCTACGAGCAGTACTTC | CASSLGPSYEQYF
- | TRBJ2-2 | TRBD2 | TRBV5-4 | TGTGCCAGCAGCTTGGGGGGACTAGGAAACACCGGGGAGCTGTTTTTT | CASSLGGLGNTGELFF
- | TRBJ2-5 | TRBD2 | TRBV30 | TGTGCCTGGAGCGAAGGGACTAGCGGACAAGAGACCCAGTACTTC | CAWSEGTSGQETQYF
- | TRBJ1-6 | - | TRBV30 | TGTGCCTGGAGTCGGTCACCTAATTCACCCCTCCACTTT | CAWSRSPNSPLHF
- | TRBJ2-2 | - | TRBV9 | TGTGCCAGCAGCGTAGACCCAGCGTTTTCCGGGGAGCTGTTTTTT | CASSVDPAFSGELFF
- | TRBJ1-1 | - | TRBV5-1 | TGCGCCAGCAGCTTGGCCCAGATGAACACTGAAGCTTTCTTT | CASSLAQMNTEAFF
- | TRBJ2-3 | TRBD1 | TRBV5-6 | TGTGCCAGCAGCCAAGGGACAGGGAGCACAGATACGCAGTATTTT | CASSQGTGSTDTQYF
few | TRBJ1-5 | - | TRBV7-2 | TGTGCCAGCAGACCCCCAGGGGATCAGCCCCAGCATTTT | CASRPPGDQPQHF
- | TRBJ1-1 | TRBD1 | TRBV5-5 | TGTGCCAGCAGCTTCCCCCAGGGGGCGCTGAACACTGAAGCTTTCTTT | CASSFPQGALNTEAFF